The rows below give T cell receptor beta chains drawn from one sample of a study of T cells in Graves' hyperthyroidism and ophthalmopathy. TCRdb analysed the multiplex PCR reads with MiXCR anew, one entry per CDR3 protein. The data show a few hundred thousand distinct CDR3 sequences, 15% to 18% seen once. The sequencing sample was made of blood. Every receptor here comes from a woman aged 25 to 45 with Graves' hyperthyroidism. The CDR3 runs from the conserved cysteine through the conserved F or W. Each record gives: D gene, J gene, clone size, V gene, CDR3 protein, CDR3 DNA. D genes are given only for firm matches. Clone size is shown for a subset of rows, as once, few, many or a class of expanded clone.

d_gene: TRBD2
j_gene: TRBJ2-7
abundance: many
v_gene: TRBV29-1
CDR3aa: CSGALAETYEQYF
CDR3nt: TGCAGCGGGGCACTAGCGGAAACCTACGAGCAGTACTTC

d_gene: NA
j_gene: TRBJ1-1
abundance: NA
v_gene: TRBV27
CDR3aa: CASRPRGSTEAFF
CDR3nt: TGTGCCAGCAGACCGCGAGGGAGCACTGAAGCTTTCTTT

d_gene: TRBD2
j_gene: TRBJ2-1
abundance: NA
v_gene: TRBV6-1
CDR3aa: CASSQGLAGFSEQFF
CDR3nt: TGTGCCAGCAGCCAGGGACTAGCGGGATTCAGTGAGCAGTTCTTC

d_gene: TRBD2
j_gene: TRBJ2-7
abundance: NA
v_gene: TRBV9
CDR3aa: CASSVGSSGRSAYEQYF
CDR3nt: TGTGCCAGCAGCGTAGGCTCTAGCGGGAGAAGTGCCTACGAGCAGTACTTC

d_gene: TRBD1
j_gene: TRBJ2-1
abundance: many
v_gene: TRBV7-2
CDR3aa: CASSLVTGGSLYNEQFF
CDR3nt: TGTGCCAGCAGCTTAGTTACAGGGGGCTCCCTCTACAATGAGCAGTTCTTC

d_gene: TRBD1
j_gene: TRBJ2-7
abundance: NA
v_gene: TRBV12-3/TRBV12-4
CDR3aa: CASKLRQGSYEQYF
CDR3nt: TGTGCCAGCAAATTAAGACAGGGATCCTACGAGCAGTACTTC

d_gene: NA
j_gene: TRBJ2-1
abundance: many
v_gene: TRBV20-1
CDR3aa: CSAPYGVKQFF
CDR3nt: TGCAGTGCTCCTTACGGGGTGAAGCAGTTCTTC

d_gene: NA
j_gene: TRBJ2-3
abundance: NA
v_gene: TRBV7-2
CDR3aa: CASSSDSFTDTQYF
CDR3nt: TGTGCCAGCAGCTCCGACAGCTTCACAGATACGCAGTATTTT

d_gene: NA
j_gene: TRBJ2-1
abundance: many
v_gene: TRBV27
CDR3aa: CASSFHHNEQFF
CDR3nt: TGTGCCAGCAGTTTTCACCACAATGAGCAGTTCTTC

d_gene: NA
j_gene: TRBJ2-7
abundance: few
v_gene: TRBV7-2
CDR3aa: CASSRPTSTSYEQYF
CDR3nt: TGTGCCAGCAGCCGACCGACTAGTACGTCCTACGAGCAGTACTTC

d_gene: NA
j_gene: TRBJ2-3
abundance: NA
v_gene: TRBV6-4
CDR3aa: CASSHRDRTDTQYF
CDR3nt: TGTGCCAGCAGTCACAGGGATCGCACAGATACGCAGTATTTT

d_gene: TRBD1
j_gene: TRBJ1-1
abundance: many
v_gene: TRBV20-1
CDR3aa: CSASTGLSTEAFF
CDR3nt: TGCAGTGCTTCGACAGGGCTTAGCACTGAAGCTTTCTTT

d_gene: NA
j_gene: TRBJ2-4
abundance: NA
v_gene: TRBV9
CDR3aa: CASSVEPDRLTKNIQYF
CDR3nt: TGTGCCAGCAGCGTAGAACCGGACCGATTGACCAAAAACATTCAGTACTTC

d_gene: NA
j_gene: TRBJ1-4
abundance: many
v_gene: TRBV11-2
CDR3aa: CASSLRPGLYEKLFF
CDR3nt: TGTGCCAGCAGCTTAAGGCCAGGGCTCTATGAAAAACTGTTTTTT

d_gene: TRBD1
j_gene: TRBJ2-5
abundance: many
v_gene: TRBV7-9
CDR3aa: CASSRIRPGQGRETQYF
CDR3nt: TGTGCCAGCAGCCGGATTCGACCGGGACAGGGGAGGGAGACCCAGTACTTC

d_gene: TRBD2
j_gene: TRBJ2-1
abundance: few
v_gene: TRBV19
CDR3aa: CASSSVAGAFANEQFF
CDR3nt: TGTGCCAGTAGTAGCGTAGCGGGAGCGTTCGCCAATGAGCAGTTCTTC

d_gene: TRBD1
j_gene: TRBJ1-1
abundance: many
v_gene: TRBV6-1
CDR3aa: CASSKGPGQGRTEAFF
CDR3nt: TGTGCCAGCAGTAAGGGTCCGGGACAGGGGCGCACTGAAGCTTTCTTT

d_gene: NA
j_gene: TRBJ1-5
abundance: NA
v_gene: TRBV6-4
CDR3aa: CASSDSTRTGYSNQPQHF
CDR3nt: TGTGCCAGCAGTGACTCAACCCGGACGGGCTATAGCAATCAGCCCCAGCATTTT

d_gene: NA
j_gene: TRBJ2-5
abundance: many
v_gene: TRBV7-2
CDR3aa: CASRPIAASETQYF
CDR3nt: TGTGCCAGCAGGCCAATAGCGGCTTCGGAGACCCAGTACTTC

d_gene: TRBD1
j_gene: TRBJ1-4
abundance: few
v_gene: TRBV4-1
CDR3aa: CASSQGQGARGEKLFF
CDR3nt: TGCGCCAGCAGCCAAGGGCAGGGGGCGCGGGGTGAAAAACTGTTTTTT

d_gene: NA
j_gene: TRBJ2-3
abundance: many
v_gene: TRBV4-2
CDR3aa: CASSRTGRADTQYF
CDR3nt: TGTGCCAGCAGCCGTACAGGGCGTGCAGATACGCAGTATTTT

d_gene: TRBD2
j_gene: TRBJ2-1
abundance: many
v_gene: TRBV24-1
CDR3aa: CATSDLVSSGVNEQFF
CDR3nt: TGTGCCACCAGTGATTTGGTATCTAGCGGGGTGAATGAGCAGTTCTTC

d_gene: NA
j_gene: TRBJ1-1
abundance: few
v_gene: TRBV4-1
CDR3aa: CASSQVGALIPAFF
CDR3nt: TGCGCCAGCAGCCAAGTTGGGGCCTTGATTCCTGCTTTCTTT

d_gene: TRBD2
j_gene: TRBJ2-2
abundance: NA
v_gene: TRBV18
CDR3aa: CASSSKRESTGELFF
CDR3nt: TGTGCCAGCTCATCCAAGCGGGAGAGCACCGGGGAGCTGTTTTTT

d_gene: NA
j_gene: TRBJ2-1
abundance: NA
v_gene: TRBV27
CDR3aa: CASRIRGRSYNEQFF
CDR3nt: TGTGCCAGCAGAATTAGAGGGCGGTCCTACAATGAGCAGTTCTTC

d_gene: TRBD2
j_gene: TRBJ2-7
abundance: many
v_gene: TRBV28
CDR3aa: CAISSGAYEQYF
CDR3nt: TGTGCCATCAGTAGCGGGGCCTACGAGCAGTACTTC

d_gene: NA
j_gene: TRBJ2-7
abundance: many
v_gene: TRBV7-2
CDR3aa: CASSLSGIAAGDYEQYF
CDR3nt: TGTGCCAGCAGCCTTTCGGGAATAGCGGCTGGGGACTACGAGCAGTACTTC

d_gene: TRBD1
j_gene: TRBJ2-2
abundance: NA
v_gene: TRBV5-4
CDR3aa: CASSLSQGRTGELFF
CDR3nt: TGTGCCAGCAGCTTGTCACAGGGGCGGACCGGGGAGCTGTTTTTT

d_gene: TRBD1
j_gene: TRBJ2-7
abundance: few
v_gene: TRBV7-9
CDR3aa: CASSYDRVLWEQYF
CDR3nt: TGTGCCAGCAGCTACGACAGGGTTCTCTGGGAGCAGTACTTC